The present T cell receptor beta chain was sequenced within a study of T cells after yellow fever vaccination (dated by TCRdb to about 2019). For the study in its entirety: The SMART-Seq v4 Ultra Low Input RNA kit was used to prepare libraries from fractions with low cell numbers. Two healthy male donors, one aged 18 to 29 and one aged 30 to 39 years, were included in the cohort. Bulk TCR alpha and beta repertoires were sequenced longitudinally to track T-cell clones before and after primary and booster YFV17D yellow fever vaccination. Blood was collected at multiple timepoints before and after primary and secondary immunization, and bulk PBMC replicates and cell subsets were isolated.

The sequencer listed for this sample is Illumina NovaSeq 6000. Synthesis of TCR cDNA relied on 5'RACE template switching, a step that introduced a universal primer site along with unique molecular identifiers. Priming for cDNA synthesis came from both the TCR alpha and TCR beta constant segments. Library amplification involved two PCR steps, and the second step added sample barcodes and sequencing adapters. Sequencing of libraries was performed on Illumina HiSeq 2500 (2x100 bp) or NovaSeq (2x150 bp). For the original study's pipeline: Demultiplexing of reads and collapsing into UMI consensus sequences were performed with MIGEC, and V(D)J alignment was carried out with MiXCR. Clonotypes responding to the vaccine were identified with edgeR on replicate PBMC samples, with the criteria of FDR below 0.01 and a log2 fold change above 5 up to day 15. Bulk clonotypes were assigned CD4 or CD8 identity according to which sequenced CD4 or CD8 repertoire held them at higher abundance. Using fastp trimming at Q25 and MiXCR clonotype assembly, TCRdb reanalyzed the public sequencing data and kept in-frame beta chains. For every CDR3 protein sequence, its rows merge into one entry that carries the most common genes and DNA. TCRdb assigned the V and J calls; the authors' analysis was not used. In all, the sample holds 80,000 to 100,000 distinct CDR3 sequences, and roughly 5.8% of those were seen once. About 38% of the sample lies in the top ten.

This clonotype was seen only a few times. Its antigen is not yet known. Base qualities are missing; no much larger clone stands one base away. General findings and caveats noted by the study authors: The study included only two donors, which limits how far the findings can be generalized. The secondary T-cell response was found to be weaker but faster than the primary response, with a peak reached on day 5 rather than on day 15. Most clones expanded after primary vaccination were re-detected after the booster (96% of CD4 and more than 70% of CD8), suggesting broad memory maintenance. A small fraction of clonotypes showed up in both the CD4 and CD8 compartments, probably as a result of convergent recombination. FACS-sorted repertoires could contain abundant contaminating clonotypes from the bulk population, so computational filtering was required.

The sample's treatment or condition label, decoded: live attenuated yellow fever vaccine strain. PBMCs were isolated from peripheral blood using a standard Ficoll-Paque protocol. Dynabeads CD4 and CD8 positive selection kits were used to isolate the CD4 and CD8 T-cell fractions. RNA was extracted with TriZol from bulk PBMCs, CD4 and CD8 fractions, and dextramer-positive and dextramer-negative fractions. The CDR3 numbers 20 residues from cysteine through phenylalanine. Only CDR3 DNA remains: 60 bases, in frame from the first base. At the junction V is shortened by 7 bases and J by 4 bases; bases outside the gene matches: 25. CDR1 and CDR2 are read off the germline V gene as MNHGY and SVAAGI.

This specimen was CD8+ T cells sorted from PBMCs, taken 10 days after the yellow fever booster vaccination. This sequence was found in a man in his late teens or twenties who received the YFV17D yellow fever vaccine. Recombination linked TRBV6-9 to TRBJ2-3, and 8 junctional nucleotides match TRBD1. Here is the DNA: TGTGCCAGCACCATTATACTCTGGGACAGGCGAAGGTCAGACGCAGATACGCAGTATTTT. Its translation is CASTIILWDRRRSDADTQYF.